A single sample gave rise to the 14 T cell receptor beta chains below, sequenced in a study of T cells in tumors after PD-1 blockade. This table comes from immunoSEQ multiplex PCR, and its TCRdb copy is limited to in-frame clones, with some not included. The sample contains 45,000 to 60,000 clones, under 85% of which appear only once. The source was PBMCs, collected before anti-PD-1 therapy. These TCRs come from a human donor with advanced basal cell or squamous cell carcinoma (not recorded which).

This clone was observed a few times. The genes are TRBV14 and TRBJ2-3; 9 bases align to TRBD2. Germline V gene sequence: CDR1 SGHDN, CDR2 FVKESK. J was trimmed by 3 bases and V by 0 bases; bases with no gene match: 10. The CDR3 runs 18 residues. CDR3 sequence (DNA): TGTGCCAGCAGCCAAGAAACCTATAGCGGGGGAAAGACAGATACGCAGTATTTT. This translates into CASSQETYSGGKTDTQYF.

The CDR3 is CASSRLWRGQRTDTQYF. CDR3 nucleotides: TGTGCCAGCAGCCGCCTCTGGCGGGGGCAGAGGACAGATACGCAGTATTTT. The rearrangement uses TRBV3-1 (or the pseudogene TRBV3-2) and TRBJ2-3; maybe TRBD2 (7 bases). The germline CDR1 and CDR2 sequences are LGHDT and YNNKEL (reference sequence). The CDR3 totals 17 residues. The ends were cut back, 4 bases at V and 3 bases at J, with 20 bases in the middle.

The V and J genes are TRBV11-3 and TRBJ1-1; D is uncertain. CDR1 SGHNT and CDR2 YENEEA come from the germline V gene. The CDR3 extends over 13 amino acids. V was clipped by 5 bases and J by 4 bases, with 11 bases between them. The CDR3 region has the DNA TGTGCCAGCAGCCCCGGGGTGGGCACTGAAGCTTTCTTT. Translation: CASSPGVGTEAFF.

The rearrangement uses TRBV7-6 and TRBJ2-1, with 12 positions matching TRBD2. Trimming removed 5 bases from V and 5 bases from J; junction bases left unmatched: 4. The CDR3 consists of 15 residues. CDR1 SGHVS and CDR2 FNYEAQ come from the germline V gene. CDR3 nucleotide sequence: TGTGCCAGCAGCGGGACTAGCGGGCCCCACAATGAGCAGTTCTTC. This sequence encodes CASSGTSGPHNEQFF.

The genes are TRBV12-5 and TRBJ2-1; 14 nucleotides agree with TRBD2. The germline V gene encodes CDR1 LGHNT and CDR2 FRNRAP. The CDR3 consists of 18 residues. Unmatched junction bases numbered 11, after V lost 5 bases and J lost 5 bases. The CDR3 bases are TGTGCTAGTGGTCCCGGACTAGCGGGGGGCTCCCTCCACAATGAGCAGTTCTTC. This encodes CASGPGLAGGSLHNEQFF.

J is TRBJ1-5 and V is TRBV7-8; TRBD1 might be the D (6 bases). Germline values: CDR1 SGHVS, CDR2 FQNEAQ. Trimming took off 2 bases at V and 4 bases at J, with 15 bases between the two ends. The CDR3 is 16 amino acids. CDR3 sequence (DNA): TGTGCCAGCAGCTTAAGGGACACATGGTTAAATCAGCCCCAGCATTTT. It is translated as CASSLRDTWLNQPQHF.

V is TRBV19 and J is TRBJ2-1, with 8 bases fitting TRBD1. This CDR3 is 13 amino acids long. The junction had 7 bases not matched to a gene; V was cut back by 6 bases and J by 9 bases. In germline, CDR1 is LNHDA, CDR2 SQIVND (reference sequence). DNA of the CDR3: TGTGCCAGTAGCAACAGGGGGTCGACTGAGCAGTTCTTC. This sequence encodes CASSNRGSTEQFF.

The J gene is TRBJ2-1, the V gene TRBV19; D may be TRBD2 (7 bases). CDR3 length equals 15 residues. Trimming shortened V by 7 bases and J by 7 bases, and 20 bases separated the two germline ends. CDR1 and CDR2 (germline): LNHDA, SQIVND (reference sequence). CDR3 region: CASMGFEGGLNEQFF. The CDR3 DNA is TGTGCCAGTATGGGGTTTGAGGGGGGGCTAAATGAGCAGTTCTTC.

V usage is TRBV29-1 and J usage is TRBJ2-3; 9 nucleotides match TRBD1. V lost 6 bases, J lost 3 bases, and 4 bases stayed unmatched. The germline V gene has CDR1 SQVTM and CDR2 ANQGSEA. This CDR3 spans 13 amino acids. The CDR3 loop is CSVRQGVTDTQYF. CDR3 coding DNA: TGCAGCGTGAGACAGGGGGTTACAGATACGCAGTATTTT.

This chain joins TRBV6-5 and TRBJ2-6; unclear D gene. Germline CDR1 and CDR2: MNHEY and SVGAGI. This CDR3 has 16 amino acids. The V gene lost 2 bases and the J gene lost 0 bases, with 8 bases spanning the gap. CDR3 in DNA: TGTGCCAGCAGTTACAACAGAAACTCTGGGGCCAACGTCCTGACTTTC. This codes for CASSYNRNSGANVLTF.

This chain joins TRBV5-1 and TRBJ2-3, with D possibly TRBD2 on 5 matching bases. The V gene lost 0 bases and the J gene lost 9 bases, with 8 bases spanning the gap. Germline CDR1 and CDR2: SGHRS and YFSETQ. The length of the CDR3 is 12 residues. CDR3 DNA sequence: TGCGCCAGCAGCTTGGGTCCGGGGACGCAGTATTTT. Translating it yields CASSLGPGTQYF.

This rearrangement joins TRBV10-3 to TRBJ2-1; D uncertain. Germline assignment: CDR1 ENHRY and CDR2 SYGVKD. CDR3 length equals 13 residues. V shed 8 bases and J shed 9 bases, with 17 bases lying between them. The CDR3 loop reads CAIQQNLNGEQFF. CDR3 coding DNA: TGTGCCATCCAACAAAACCTGAACGGTGAGCAGTTCTTC.

This chain uses TRBV19 with TRBJ2-5; 11 nucleotides match TRBD1. The CDR3 is made up of 15 amino acids. Trimming took 7 bases from V and 5 from J; bases not matched to a gene: 9. CDR1 is LNHDA and CDR2 is SQIVND in the germline V gene (reference sequence). As DNA, the CDR3 is TGTGCCAGTACGGACAGGGGGCCCCTCTGGGAGACCCAGTACTTC. This gives the protein CASTDRGPLWETQYF.

The chain is built from TRBV19 and TRBJ1-2; D not certain. There are 13 residues in the CDR3. The V and J ends lost 6 bases and 3 bases respectively, with 11 bases between them. Per the germline V gene, CDR1 is LNHDA and CDR2 is SQIVND (reference sequence). The CDR3 DNA reads TGTGCCAGTAGCCCGACCTCCGACTATGGCTACACCTTC. This encodes CASSPTSDYGYTF.